The rows below give T cell receptor beta chains drawn from one sample of a study of cytomegalovirus exposure and HLA in healthy donors. Here immunoSEQ multiplex PCR was the method, and the copy in TCRdb shows in-frame clones only, minus some. The listing contains fewer than 100,000 clones. The sample taken for sequencing was PBMCs. The receptor set was obtained from a man in his forties or fifties in good health and CMV-seronegative. The CDR3 runs from the conserved cysteine through the conserved F or W. D genes are given only for firm matches.

V,J,D,CDR3,DNA
TRBV5-3,TRBJ2-7,.,CARSLGWALDDEQYF,TGTGCCAGAAGCTTGGGCTGGGCTCTTGACGACGAGCAGTACTTC
TRBV6-5,TRBJ1-2,.,CASSSGVNYGYTF,TGTGCCAGCAGTTCAGGGGTTAACTATGGCTACACCTTC
TRBV7-2,TRBJ1-4,TRBD1,CASSPQDRVDEKLFF,TGTGCCAGCAGCCCGCAGGACAGGGTTGATGAAAAACTGTTTTTT
TRBV9,TRBJ1-1,.,CASSLDKNTEAFF,TGTGCCAGCAGCCTGGACAAGAACACTGAAGCTTTCTTT
TRBV28,TRBJ1-5,TRBD1,CASSRPGTGVGSNQPQHF,TGTGCCAGCAGTCGTCCCGGGACAGGGGTGGGGAGCAATCAGCCCCAGCATTTT
TRBV19,TRBJ2-1,.,CATTQLGGSYNEQFF,TGTGCCACCACCCAACTGGGGGGATCCTACAATGAGCAGTTCTTC
TRBV5-5,TRBJ2-4,.,CASSFSGPRDIQYF,TGTGCCAGCAGCTTTTCGGGCCCGAGGGACATTCAGTACTTC
TRBV28,TRBJ2-2,TRBD1,CASSRTGVSVTGELFF,TGTGCCAGCAGCCGGACAGGGGTTAGCGTTACCGGGGAGCTGTTTTTT
TRBV6-5,TRBJ2-5,.,CASSYSTGQETQYF,TGTGCCAGCAGTTACTCTACAGGACAAGAGACCCAGTACTTC
TRBV11-3,TRBJ2-7,.,CASSLGGTLVYEQYF,TGTGCCAGCAGCTTAGGTGGGACATTGGTCTACGAGCAGTACTTC
TRBV5-1,TRBJ2-7,.,CASSSAGVEQYF,TGCGCCAGCAGCTCCGCAGGGGTCGAGCAGTACTTC
TRBV18,TRBJ2-1,TRBD1,CASSPGTGGYNEQFF,TGTGCCAGCTCACCAGGGACAGGGGGATACAATGAGCAGTTCTTC
TRBV19,TRBJ2-5,TRBD2,CASSMETAGEETQYF,TGTGCCAGTAGTATGGAGACAGCGGGGGAAGAGACCCAGTACTTC
TRBV6-1,TRBJ1-5,TRBD1,CASRDRGFSQPQHF,TGTGCCAGCAGAGACAGGGGGTTTAGTCAGCCCCAGCATTTT
TRBV30,TRBJ1-5,.,CAWSVRGDQPQHF,TGTGCCTGGAGTGTACGGGGGGATCAGCCCCAGCATTTT
TRBV9,TRBJ2-7,.,CASSAGTPPYEQYF,TGTGCCAGCAGCGCCGGGACTCCCCCCTACGAGCAGTACTTC
TRBV6-5,TRBJ2-2,.,CASRQNTGELFF,TGTGCCAGCAGACAGAACACCGGGGAGCTGTTTTTT
TRBV6-1,TRBJ2-2,.,CASSEYQGNTGELFF,TGTGCCAGCAGTGAATACCAGGGTAACACCGGGGAGCTGTTTTTT
TRBV27,TRBJ1-6,TRBD1,CASSPADRQGTLHF,TGTGCCAGCAGTCCCGCCGACCGACAGGGAACCCTCCACTTT
TRBV23-1,TRBJ1-2,TRBD1,CASSQWTGGADYGYTF,TGCGCCAGCAGTCAATGGACAGGGGGCGCGGACTATGGCTACACCTTC
TRBV6-5,TRBJ1-6,TRBD1,CASSTEGQVSALHF,TGTGCCAGCAGTACGGAGGGACAGGTTTCAGCCCTCCACTTT
TRBV23-1,TRBJ2-7,.,CASSQPEAQNSYEQYF,TGCGCCAGCAGTCAACCCGAGGCGCAGAATTCTTACGAGCAGTACTTC
TRBV7-9,TRBJ2-6,.,CASTPEGANVLTF,TGTGCCAGCACCCCCGAGGGGGCCAACGTCCTGACTTTC
TRBV6-5,TRBJ1-5,.,CASSSGNWNQPQHF,TGTGCCAGCAGTTCAGGGAATTGGAATCAGCCCCAGCATTTT
TRBV2,TRBJ2-3,.,CASRGQGTDTQYF,TGTGCCAGCAGGGGTCAGGGAACCGATACGCAGTATTTT
TRBV5-1,TRBJ1-2,TRBD1,CASSLMAGGSGYTF,TGCGCCAGCAGCTTAATGGCAGGGGGCAGTGGCTACACCTTC
TRBV5-1,TRBJ1-2,.,CASSLDRLYGYTF,TGCGCCAGCAGCTTGGACAGGCTCTATGGCTACACCTTC
TRBV7-3,TRBJ2-5,.,CASSLGGIKETQYF,TGTGCCAGCAGCTTAGGCGGTATCAAAGAGACCCAGTACTTC
TRBV9,TRBJ2-1,TRBD2,CASSVGTSGGSYNEQFF,TGTGCCAGCAGCGTAGGGACTAGCGGGGGTTCCTACAATGAGCAGTTCTTC
TRBV18,TRBJ2-7,.,CASSPDQDEQYF,TGTGCCAGCTCACCCGATCAGGATGAGCAGTACTTC
TRBV27,TRBJ2-7,TRBD1,CASSLSMAGGFSSEQYF,TGTGCCAGCAGTTTATCGATGGCAGGGGGCTTTAGTTCCGAGCAGTACTTC
TRBV6-4,TRBJ2-5,TRBD1,CASSAGQGETQYF,TGTGCCAGCAGTGCCGGACAGGGTGAGACCCAGTACTTC
TRBV4-1,TRBJ2-1,TRBD1,CASSQVRGQGGNEQFF,TGCGCCAGCAGCCAAGTTAGAGGACAGGGAGGCAATGAGCAGTTCTTC
TRBV6-5,TRBJ2-3,TRBD2,CASSYSTSAQDTQYF,TGTGCCAGCAGTTACTCGACTAGCGCACAAGATACGCAGTATTTT
TRBV19,TRBJ2-1,.,CASSLARGYNEQFF,TGTGCCAGTAGCCTAGCCCGCGGGTACAATGAGCAGTTCTTC
TRBV6-6,TRBJ1-1,.,CASSRLEGPEAFF,TGTGCCAGCAGTAGGCTGGAGGGCCCTGAAGCTTTCTTT
TRBV7-9,TRBJ2-3,TRBD1,CASSLYQQGATDTQYF,TGTGCCAGCAGCTTATACCAACAGGGGGCGACAGATACGCAGTATTTT
TRBV6-5,TRBJ1-6,.,CASSPPGTYNSPLHF,TGTGCCAGCAGTCCCCCCGGGACCTATAATTCACCCCTCCACTTT
TRBV27,TRBJ2-7,.,CASTSRETSYEQYF,TGTGCCAGCACCTCGCGGGAAACCTCCTACGAGCAGTACTTC
TRBV5-6,TRBJ2-3,TRBD2,CASRQTSGGPRDTQYF,TGTGCCAGCAGGCAGACTAGCGGGGGACCGAGGGATACGCAGTATTTT
TRBV4-1,TRBJ1-3,TRBD1,CASSQDSPFRGPTNSGNTIYF,TGCGCCAGCAGCCAAGATTCCCCCTTCAGGGGGCCCACGAACTCTGGAAACACCATATATTTT
TRBV7-3,TRBJ2-7,TRBD1,CASSATGGRAYEQYF,TGTGCCAGCAGCGCGACAGGGGGCCGGGCCTACGAGCAGTACTTC
TRBV7-2,TRBJ2-1,.,CASSLTAIGEQFF,TGTGCCAGCAGCTTGACTGCGATTGGGGAGCAGTTCTTC
TRBV6-4,TRBJ2-5,TRBD1,CASSRTGQGAKPQETQYF,TGTGCCAGCAGTAGAACCGGACAGGGGGCTAAACCCCAAGAGACCCAGTACTTC
TRBV7-3,TRBJ1-2,TRBD1,CASSSQGVDGYTF,TGTGCCAGCAGCTCCCAGGGGGTAGATGGCTACACCTTC
TRBV7-6,TRBJ2-7,TRBD1,CASSLSRDRDHEQYF,TGTGCCAGCAGCCTCTCCCGGGACAGGGACCACGAGCAGTACTTC
TRBV19,TRBJ1-2,.,CASSIDLDRPWNYTF,TGTGCCAGTAGTATAGATCTGGACAGACCCTGGAACTACACCTTC
TRBV9,TRBJ2-7,TRBD2,CASSSDGLAYEQYF,TGTGCCAGCAGCTCCGACGGACTAGCCTACGAGCAGTACTTC
TRBV4-1,TRBJ2-3,.,CASSQDWAGDTQYF,TGCGCCAGCAGCCAAGATTGGGCGGGCGATACGCAGTATTTT
TRBV29-1,TRBJ1-3,TRBD1,CSVDPGQGASGNTIYF,TGCAGCGTTGACCCGGGACAGGGGGCTTCTGGAAACACCATATATTTT
TRBV4-3,TRBJ2-3,.,CASSQDWRADTQYF,TGCGCCAGCAGCCAAGATTGGAGGGCAGATACGCAGTATTTT
TRBV6-1,TRBJ2-1,TRBD2,CASSVPLAGGHEQFF,TGTGCCAGCAGTGTTCCTCTAGCGGGGGGACATGAGCAGTTCTTC